The 6 T cell receptor beta chains below all came from one sample that was sequenced in a study of spatial heterogeneity in lung cancer. TCRdb processed the 5' RACE reads anew with MiXCR; each CDR3 protein has one entry. The repertoire holds some 6,900 distinct CDR3 sequences, with over 13% as singletons. No antigen has been assigned to these receptors. General study results and limits: Higher tumor mutation counts went along with higher counts of expanded intratumoral alpha and beta TCRs.

Specified time point: sample taken at primary tumor resection. Material: lung tumor tissue, obtained at surgery. These receptors all come from a male donor with early-stage non-small cell lung cancer.

By share, this clonotype counts as medium-sized. V and J are TRBV4-2 and TRBJ2-1; 9 bases agree with TRBD2. CDR3 length: 17 residues. The V gene's germline CDR1 is LGHNA and CDR2 YNFKEQ. V lost 4 bases to trimming and J lost 7 bases; unmatched junction nucleotides: 14. DNA for the CDR3: TGTGCCAGCAGCCTCTCGTCTCAAGCGGGAGGTGGGAATGAGCAGTTCTTC. Protein product: CASSLSSQAGGGNEQFF.

This clonotype showed up many times. The chain recombines TRBV12-3 or TRBV12-4 with TRBJ2-7; 8 nucleotides align to TRBD1. With 7 bases clipped from V and 5 bases from J, the junction kept 10 bases outside the gene matches. The CDR3 totals 14 residues. The CDR3 DNA is TGTGCCAGCATTCAGGAGACAGGGGTTCACGAGCAGTACTTC. Amino acids: CASIQETGVHEQYF.

The gene calls are TRBV7-2 and TRBJ1-1; no reliable D call. V gave up 6 bases and J gave up 2 bases, with 10 bases separating them. The CDR3 loop spans 13 amino acids. Looked up from germline, CDR1 is SGHTA and CDR2 is FQGNSA. The CDR3 sequence: CASRTTVNTEAFF. For the CDR3, the DNA is TGTGCCAGCAGGACAACAGTAAACACTGAAGCTTTCTTT.

This clonotype showed up many times. Written as DNA, the CDR3 is TGTGCCAGCAGTTTTCCTCAGGGGGGTAGAGAGACCCAGTACTTC. It encodes CASSFPQGGRETQYF. This chain joins TRBV28 and TRBJ2-5, with D possibly being TRBD1 (7 bases). The V end was cut by 3 bases, the J end by 4 bases, with 15 bases between. This CDR3 has 15 amino acids. Germline CDR1 MDHEN, CDR2 SYDVKM.

By share, this clonotype ranks as medium-sized (0.01 to 0.1%). The chain employs TRBV10-1 and TRBJ2-3; D ambiguous. Germline CDR1 is WNHNN and CDR2 is SYGVQD (reference sequence). The length of the CDR3 is 15 residues. The V end lost 0 bases, the J end lost 3 bases, and 10 bases lay between the germline ends. In nucleotides, the CDR3 is TGCGCCAGCAGTGAGTCGCCCAGTAAAACAGATACGCAGTATTTT. It specifies CASSESPSKTDTQYF.

The chain is built from TRBV7-8 and TRBJ1-5; weak D call: TRBD1 (6 bases). The CDR3 totals 14 residues. Germline V gene sequence: CDR1 SGHVS, CDR2 FQNEAQ. V dropped 4 bases and J dropped 6 bases, with 13 bases sitting between them. The CDR3 bases are TGTGCCAGCAGCTCGGACAGAGCGTTTCAGCCCCAGCATTTT. Protein product: CASSSDRAFQPQHF.